These T cell receptor beta chains were read from a single sample in a study of blood T cells in healthy people across ages. TCRdb re-analysed the 5' RACE reads in MiXCR, keeping a single row per CDR3 protein. The table lists about 620,000 distinct CDR3 sequences, around 21% of them singletons. Material: blood. The receptors stem from a man between 65 and 79 years old in good health. Each CDR3 is given with its conserved first and last residue. D genes are given only for firm matches. Clone size appears in some rows only: once, few, many, or a class for an expanded clone.

v_call,clone_size,d_call,j_call,cdr3_nt,cdr3_aa
TRBV28,few,NA,TRBJ1-6,TGTGCCAGCAGTACCGCCCAGAATTCACCCCTCCACTTT,CASSTAQNSPLHF
TRBV7-7,NA,NA,TRBJ2-1,TGTGCTAGCAGCTTAGGCGTTCTCCCTTCCAATGGGCAGTTCTTC,CASSLGVLPSNGQFF
TRBV2,NA,NA,TRBJ2-2,TGTGCCACCTTGGATCACCTAAACACCGGGGAGCTGTTTTTT,CATLDHLNTGELFF
TRBV10-3,NA,NA,TRBJ2-5,TGTGCCATCAGTGAGTCGAAAGGGTGGGAGACCCAGTACTTC,CAISESKGWETQYF
TRBV7-9,NA,TRBD2,TRBJ2-1,TGTGCCAGCAGCTTAGAGACTAGCGGGGCTGCCTACAATGAGCAGTTCTTC,CASSLETSGAAYNEQFF
TRBV20-1,NA,NA,TRBJ2-5,TGCAGTGCTAGAGATTTAGGGACCCAAGAGACCCAGTACTTC,CSARDLGTQETQYF
TRBV7-8,few,NA,TRBJ1-4,TGTGCCAGCAGCTCGTCTAAGGTTGAAAAACTGTTTTTT,CASSSSKVEKLFF
TRBV20-1,NA,NA,TRBJ1-2,TGCAGTGCCTACCCGACAGACAACTATGGCTACACCTTC,CSAYPTDNYGYTF
TRBV7-2,NA,NA,TRBJ2-3,TGTGCCAGCAGCTTAGCGAGTAGATCAGATACGCAGTATTTT,CASSLASRSDTQYF
TRBV7-3,few,NA,TRBJ2-7,TGTGCCAGCAGCCTAACTTACTTCAGCGAGCAGTACTTC,CASSLTYFSEQYF